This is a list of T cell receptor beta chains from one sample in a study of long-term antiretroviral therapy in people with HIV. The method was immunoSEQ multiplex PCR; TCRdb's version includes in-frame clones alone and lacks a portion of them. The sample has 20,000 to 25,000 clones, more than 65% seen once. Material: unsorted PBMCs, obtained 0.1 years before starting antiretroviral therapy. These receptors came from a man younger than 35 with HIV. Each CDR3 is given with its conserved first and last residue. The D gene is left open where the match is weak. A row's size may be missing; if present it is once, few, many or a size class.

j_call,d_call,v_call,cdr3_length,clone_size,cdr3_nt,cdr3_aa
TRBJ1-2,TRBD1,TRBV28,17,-,TGTGCCAGCAGTACTTTGAACTCCCGGGACAGGGGCCGCGGCTACACCTTC,CASSTLNSRDRGRGYTF
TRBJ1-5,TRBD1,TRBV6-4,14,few,TGTGCCAGCAGTGCCGGGACAGGGAATCAGCCCCAGCATTTT,CASSAGTGNQPQHF
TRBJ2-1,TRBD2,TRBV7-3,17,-,TGTGCCAGCAGCTTAAGCTGGACTAGCGGGAGGAACAATGAGCAGTTCTTC,CASSLSWTSGRNNEQFF
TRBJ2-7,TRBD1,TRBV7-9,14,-,TGTGCCAGCAAGGTGGCAGGGGGCCCCTACGAGCAGTACTTC,CASKVAGGPYEQYF
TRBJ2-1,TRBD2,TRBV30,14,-,TGTGCCTGGAGTGTAAATGCGGGGGGTGATGAGCAGTTCTTC,CAWSVNAGGDEQFF
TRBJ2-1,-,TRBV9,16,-,TGTGCCAGCAGCCCCCGGCGGGACAGAAATGACAATGAGCAGTTCTTC,CASSPRRDRNDNEQFF
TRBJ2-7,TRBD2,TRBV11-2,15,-,TGTGCCAGCAGCTTAGCGGGAGGCCCGGGGTACGAGCAGTACTTC,CASSLAGGPGYEQYF
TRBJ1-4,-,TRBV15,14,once,TGTGCCACCAGTGGGGGGGGTTTAGCAGAAAAACTGTTTTTT,CATSGGGLAEKLFF
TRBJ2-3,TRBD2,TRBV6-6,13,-,TGTGCCAGCAGTGGACTAGCGGTCGATACGCAGTATTTT,CASSGLAVDTQYF
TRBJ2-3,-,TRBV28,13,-,TGTGCCACCGAGTCGGGCGCTCGAGATACGCAGTATTTT,CATESGARDTQYF
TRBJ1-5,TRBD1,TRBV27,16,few,TGTGCCAGCGCTCCCGAGACAGGGGGCTGGAATCAGCCCCAGCATTTT,CASAPETGGWNQPQHF
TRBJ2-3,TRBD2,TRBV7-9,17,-,TGTGCCAGCAGCTTCGGTCTAGCGGGAGGGACCACAGATACGCAGTATTTT,CASSFGLAGGTTDTQYF
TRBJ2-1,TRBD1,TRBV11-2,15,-,TGTGCCAGCAGCCCACGACAGGGTGTGGGGAATGAGCAGTTCTTC,CASSPRQGVGNEQFF
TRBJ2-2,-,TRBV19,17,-,TGTGCCAGTAGTATAAGTTGGGCTAGCAGACGCACCGGGGAGCTGTTTTTT,CASSISWASRRTGELFF
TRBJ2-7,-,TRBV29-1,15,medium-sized,TGCAGCGTTCTGGGTCTATCGGACAGCTCCTACGAGCAGTACTTC,CSVLGLSDSSYEQYF
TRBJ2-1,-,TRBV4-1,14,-,TGCGCCAGCAGCCAAGACCCCCTAGGACTTGAGCAGTTCTTC,CASSQDPLGLEQFF
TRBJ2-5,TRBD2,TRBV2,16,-,TGTGCCAGCAAAGGGACTAGCGGGGGGGCAGTGGAGACCCAGTACTTC,CASKGTSGGAVETQYF
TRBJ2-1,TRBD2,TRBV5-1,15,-,TGCGCCAGCAGCTTAGGGACTAGCGGGACCAATGAGCAGTTCTTC,CASSLGTSGTNEQFF
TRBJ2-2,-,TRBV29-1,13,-,TGCAGCGGGACCAATAGATACACCGGGGAGCTGTTTTTT,CSGTNRYTGELFF
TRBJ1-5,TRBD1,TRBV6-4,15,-,TGTGCCAGCGGCTTACAGGGGGCAGCGCGTCAGCCCCAGCATTTT,CASGLQGAARQPQHF
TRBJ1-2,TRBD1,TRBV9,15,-,TGTGCCAGCAGCGTAGAGGGACAGGGGGTTTATGGCTACACCTTC,CASSVEGQGVYGYTF
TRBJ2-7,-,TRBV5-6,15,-,TGTGCCAGCAGCTTGGGAGCGTCCCACTCCTACGAGCAGTACTTC,CASSLGASHSYEQYF
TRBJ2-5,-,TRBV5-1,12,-,TGCGCCAGCAGCGGAGGGGGAGAGACCCAGTACTTC,CASSGGGETQYF
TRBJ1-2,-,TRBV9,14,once,TGTGCCAGCAGCGTAGGGGAGGAGGGCTATGGCTACACCTTC,CASSVGEEGYGYTF
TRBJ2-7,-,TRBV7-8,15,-,TGTGCCAGCAGCCCGATTCGACAGGCCAACTACGAGCAGTACTTC,CASSPIRQANYEQYF
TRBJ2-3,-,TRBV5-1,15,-,TGCGCCAGCAGCTTGGACGGGTCGGGGCCAGATACGCAGTATTTT,CASSLDGSGPDTQYF
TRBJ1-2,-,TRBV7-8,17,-,TGTGCCAGCAGCTTAGCGGGCGGCACCGGTCGAGACTATGGCTACACCTTC,CASSLAGGTGRDYGYTF
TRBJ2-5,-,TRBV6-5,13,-,TGTGCCAGCAGTTACGGGTCCCAAGAGACCCAGTACTTC,CASSYGSQETQYF
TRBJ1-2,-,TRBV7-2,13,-,TGTGCCAGCAGCCCCGGACAGATTGATGGCTACACCTTC,CASSPGQIDGYTF
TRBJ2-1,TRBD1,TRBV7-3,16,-,TGTGCCAGCAGCCTCAACGCCGGGACAGGGGGCCATGAGCAGTTCTTC,CASSLNAGTGGHEQFF
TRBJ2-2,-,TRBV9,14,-,TGTGCCAGCAGCGTCGGACCGAACACCGGGGAGCTGTTTTTT,CASSVGPNTGELFF